What follows describes a single T cell receptor (beta chain). The sample comes from a study of blood T cell repertoires in COVID-19. The CDR3 spans 16 residues. V lost 7 bases and J lost 7, with 20 bases in between. The germline CDR1 and CDR2 sequences are MNHEY and SMNVEV (reference sequence). The method was immunoSEQ multiplex PCR; TCRdb's version includes in-frame clones alone and lacks a portion of them. The data hold approximately 250,000 clones, with 85% to 90% observed a single time. The clonotype originates from an older woman with COVID-19, enrolled during active disease. Sample: peripheral blood. V and J are TRBV27 and TRBJ1-6; D is perhaps TRBD1 (5 bases). DNA for the CDR3: TGTGCCAGCACCTCCTACGGGAGGGGAAGGAATTCACCCCTCCACTTT. Translating gives CASTSYGRGRNSPLHF.